The T cell receptor (beta chain) described here comes from a study of OX40 agonist ivuxolimab in advanced cancers. With respect to the entire study: Ivuxolimab was a fully human IgG2 agonistic monoclonal antibody targeting the costimulatory receptor OX40 (CD134). The paper describes the monotherapy dose-escalation part (N ≈ 49 patients) of the phase I trial of ivuxolimab. Partial responses occurred in three dose-escalation patients: two with cutaneous melanoma and one with hepatocellular carcinoma. In the dose-escalation cohort, 82.7% of patients were male, and the mean age was around 60 years, with a range of roughly 20 to 80. The point of sequencing TCRbeta in the periphery was to test whether ivuxolimab changed TCR sequence diversity and drove clonal T-cell expansion. Patients were allowed to have had prior anti-PD-1, anti-PD-L1 or anti-CTLA-4 therapy, and 40% to 45% of the dose-escalation patients had previously received checkpoint inhibitors. Intravenous ivuxolimab was administered to patients every 2 weeks at six dose levels: 0.01, 0.1, 0.3, 1.5, 3 and 10 mg/kg. Among the approximately 50 dose-escalation patients, some 19 had hepatocellular carcinoma, about 15 melanoma, 9 renal cell carcinoma and 9 head and neck cancer. Results and caveats for the whole study, not just this receptor: Which antigens the clonally expanded peripheral T cells were specific for was not determined. At doses of 0.1 to 3.0 mg/kg, clonal expansion of both CD4+ and CD8+ blood T cells was observed from baseline to week 6. In partial responders in the 0.1-3.0 mg/kg groups, normalized peripheral clonal expansion was found to be among the lowest, especially among CD8+ T cells. After ivuxolimab, expanded clones were on average more numerous among CD8+ T cells than among CD4+ T cells. Low levels of normalized T-cell clonal expansion were also seen in some nonresponding patients.

The CDR3 runs 12 residues from the cysteine to the phenylalanine. Only the CDR3 portion is preserved as DNA: 36 bases, with reading frame beginning at the first base. At the junction V is shortened by 1 base and J by 14 bases, with 13 bases in between. Taken from the germline V gene, the CDR1 and CDR2 loops are MNHNS and SASEGT. With regard to this clone: Its binding antigen is unknown. No base-level quality is on record; no much larger clone is a single base apart.

Patients with autoimmune disease history or receiving systemic immunosuppression were excluded from the trial. Peripheral blood for TCR sequencing was collected from all dose cohorts at baseline, on cycle 4 day 1, and on cycle 7 day 1. Samples were obtained from an open-label, multicenter, first-in-human phase I dose-escalation trial of ivuxolimab. Adults with locally advanced or metastatic head and neck squamous cell, hepatocellular, melanoma or renal cell carcinoma were enrolled in the trial. Before TCR sequencing, CD4+ T cells and CD8+ T cells from peripheral blood were sorted into separate populations. To sequence the TCRbeta CDR3 region, genomic DNA was isolated from the sorted cells. The immunoSEQ Assay was used to sequence the TCRbeta CDR3 regions. TCRdb took over this immuneACCESS table, retaining in-frame rearrangements with V and J assigned. Such tables are incomplete; in checked studies, under half of the missing clones stem from an unresolved V gene, and the remainder is unexplained. Counted in this sample were tens of thousands of clones; approximately 94% of them appeared once. Of the sample, around 3% falls within the top ten clones.

Specimen: CD4+ or CD8+ T cells sorted from blood, collected in a trial of the OX40 agonist ivuxolimab. The receptor's source is an adult with an advanced solid tumor such as melanoma, head and neck, liver or kidney cancer. The chain uses TRBV6-1 and TRBJ2-3, with the D gene too uncertain to name. In nucleotides, the sequence is TGTGCCAGCAGTGAAGATGGTAGTAGTCCGTATTTT. This translates into CASSEDGSSPYF.